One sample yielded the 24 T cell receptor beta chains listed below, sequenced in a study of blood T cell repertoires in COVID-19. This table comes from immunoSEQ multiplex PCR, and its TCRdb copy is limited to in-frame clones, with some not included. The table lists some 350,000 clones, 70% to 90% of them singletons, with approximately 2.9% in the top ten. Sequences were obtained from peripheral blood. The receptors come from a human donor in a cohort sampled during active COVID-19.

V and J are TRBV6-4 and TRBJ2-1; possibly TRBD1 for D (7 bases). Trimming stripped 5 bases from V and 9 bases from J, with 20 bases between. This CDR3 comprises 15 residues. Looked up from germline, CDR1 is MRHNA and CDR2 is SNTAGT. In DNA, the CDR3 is TGTGCCAGCAGTCGACAGGGCGGGACGGGGGCTGAGCAGTTCTTC. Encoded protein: CASSRQGGTGAEQFF.

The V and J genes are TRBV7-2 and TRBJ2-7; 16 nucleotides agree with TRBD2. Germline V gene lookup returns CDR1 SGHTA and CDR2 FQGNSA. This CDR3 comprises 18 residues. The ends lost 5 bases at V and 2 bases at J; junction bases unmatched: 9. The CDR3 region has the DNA TGTGCCAGCAGCGCACAGGGACTAGCGGGGGGGCTTACCTACGAGCAGTACTTC. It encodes CASSAQGLAGGLTYEQYF.

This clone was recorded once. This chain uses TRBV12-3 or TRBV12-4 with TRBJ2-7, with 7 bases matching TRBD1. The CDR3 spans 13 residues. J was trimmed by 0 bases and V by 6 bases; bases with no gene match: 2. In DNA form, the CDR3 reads TGTGCCAGCAGACAGGGGTACTCCTACGAGCAGTACTTC. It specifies CASRQGYSYEQYF.

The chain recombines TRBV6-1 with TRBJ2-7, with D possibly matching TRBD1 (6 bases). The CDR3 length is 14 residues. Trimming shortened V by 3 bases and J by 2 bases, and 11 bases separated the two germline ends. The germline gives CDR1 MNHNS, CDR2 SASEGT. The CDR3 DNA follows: TGTGCCAGCAGTGAGACAGGCGAGGCCTACGAGCAGTACTTC. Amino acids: CASSETGEAYEQYF.

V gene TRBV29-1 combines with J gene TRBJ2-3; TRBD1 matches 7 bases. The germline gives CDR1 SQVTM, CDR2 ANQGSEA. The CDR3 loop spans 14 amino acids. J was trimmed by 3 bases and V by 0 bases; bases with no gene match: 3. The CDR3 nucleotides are TGCAGCGTTGAAGATAGACAGGGTACAGATACGCAGTATTTT. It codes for CSVEDRQGTDTQYF.

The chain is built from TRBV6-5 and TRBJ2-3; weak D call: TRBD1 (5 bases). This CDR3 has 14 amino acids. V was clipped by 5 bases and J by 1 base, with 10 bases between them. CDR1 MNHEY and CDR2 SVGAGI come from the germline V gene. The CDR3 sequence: CASSRGLRTDTQYF. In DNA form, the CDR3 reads TGTGCCAGCAGTAGGGGTTTACGCACAGATACGCAGTATTTT.

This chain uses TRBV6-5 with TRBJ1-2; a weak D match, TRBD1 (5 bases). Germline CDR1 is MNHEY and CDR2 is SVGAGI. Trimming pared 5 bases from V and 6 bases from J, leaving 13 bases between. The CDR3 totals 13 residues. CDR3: CASSPRRGDGYTF. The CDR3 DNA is TGTGCCAGCAGTCCTCGAAGGGGCGATGGCTACACCTTC.

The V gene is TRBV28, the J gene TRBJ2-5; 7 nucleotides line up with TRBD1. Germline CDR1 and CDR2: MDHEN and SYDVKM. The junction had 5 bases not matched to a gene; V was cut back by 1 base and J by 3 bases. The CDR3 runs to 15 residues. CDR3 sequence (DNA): TGTGCCAGCAGTTTATCAGGGACAGCAAAAGAGACCCAGTACTTC. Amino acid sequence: CASSLSGTAKETQYF.

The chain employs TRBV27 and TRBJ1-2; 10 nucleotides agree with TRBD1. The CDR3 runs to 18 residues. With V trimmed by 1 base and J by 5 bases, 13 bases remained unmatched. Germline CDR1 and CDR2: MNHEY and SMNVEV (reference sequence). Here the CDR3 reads CASSLWGTGERPKYGYTF. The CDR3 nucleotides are TGTGCCAGCAGTTTATGGGGGACAGGGGAAAGGCCAAAATATGGCTACACCTTC.

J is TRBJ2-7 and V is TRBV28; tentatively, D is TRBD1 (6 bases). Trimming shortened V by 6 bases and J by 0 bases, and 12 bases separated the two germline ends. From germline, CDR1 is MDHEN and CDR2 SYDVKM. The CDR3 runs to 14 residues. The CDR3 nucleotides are TGTGCCAGCAGACTCCCGACAGGCTCCTACGAGCAGTACTTC. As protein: CASRLPTGSYEQYF.

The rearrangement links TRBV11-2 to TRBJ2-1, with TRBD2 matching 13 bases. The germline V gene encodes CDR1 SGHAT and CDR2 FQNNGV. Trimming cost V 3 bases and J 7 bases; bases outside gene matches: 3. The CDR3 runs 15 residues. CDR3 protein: CASSFGTSGVNEQFF. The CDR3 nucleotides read TGTGCCAGCAGCTTTGGGACTAGCGGGGTGAATGAGCAGTTCTTC.

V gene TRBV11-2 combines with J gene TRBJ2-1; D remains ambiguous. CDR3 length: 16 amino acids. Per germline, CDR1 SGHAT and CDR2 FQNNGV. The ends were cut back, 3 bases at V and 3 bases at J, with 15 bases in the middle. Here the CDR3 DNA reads TGTGCCAGCAGCTTCCGAGGCTCGGTGGACTACAATGAGCAGTTCTTC. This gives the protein CASSFRGSVDYNEQFF.

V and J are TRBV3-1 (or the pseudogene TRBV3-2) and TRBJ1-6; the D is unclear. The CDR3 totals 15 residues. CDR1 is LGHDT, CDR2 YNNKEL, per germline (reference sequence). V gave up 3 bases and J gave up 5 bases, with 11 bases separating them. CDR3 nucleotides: TGTGCCAGCAGCCACGACAAGGCCGATAATTCACCCCTCCACTTT. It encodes CASSHDKADNSPLHF.

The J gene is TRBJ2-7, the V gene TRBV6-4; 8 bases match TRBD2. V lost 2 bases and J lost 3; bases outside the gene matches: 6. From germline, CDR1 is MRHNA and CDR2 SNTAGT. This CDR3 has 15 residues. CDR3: CASSDKSGSVYEQYF. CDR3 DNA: TGTGCCAGCAGTGACAAAAGCGGGAGTGTCTACGAGCAGTACTTC.

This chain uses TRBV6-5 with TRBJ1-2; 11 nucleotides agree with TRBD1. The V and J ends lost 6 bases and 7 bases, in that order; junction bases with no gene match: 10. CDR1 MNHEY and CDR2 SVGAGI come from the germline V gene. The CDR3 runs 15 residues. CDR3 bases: TGTGCCAGCAGGACGGACAGGGGGCTTTTGCGTGGCTACACCTTC. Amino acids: CASRTDRGLLRGYTF.

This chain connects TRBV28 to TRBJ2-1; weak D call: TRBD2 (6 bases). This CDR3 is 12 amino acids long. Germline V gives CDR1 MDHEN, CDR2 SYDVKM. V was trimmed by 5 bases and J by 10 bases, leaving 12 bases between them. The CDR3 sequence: CASSDGSGEQFF. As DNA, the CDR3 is TGTGCCAGCAGTGACGGGAGTGGGGAGCAGTTCTTC.

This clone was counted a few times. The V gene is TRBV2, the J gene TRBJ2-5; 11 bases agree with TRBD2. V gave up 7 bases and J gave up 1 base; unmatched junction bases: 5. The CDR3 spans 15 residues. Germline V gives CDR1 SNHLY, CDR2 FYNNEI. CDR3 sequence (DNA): TGTGCCAGCAAGACTAGCGGGGAGATCCAAGAGACCCAGTACTTC. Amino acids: CASKTSGEIQETQYF.

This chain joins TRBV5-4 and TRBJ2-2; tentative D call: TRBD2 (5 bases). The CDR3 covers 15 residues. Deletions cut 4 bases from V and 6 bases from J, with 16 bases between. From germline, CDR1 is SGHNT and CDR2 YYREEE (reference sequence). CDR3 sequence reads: CASSASGPGAGELFF. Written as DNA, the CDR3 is TGTGCCAGCAGCGCCAGCGGTCCCGGGGCCGGGGAGCTGTTTTTT.

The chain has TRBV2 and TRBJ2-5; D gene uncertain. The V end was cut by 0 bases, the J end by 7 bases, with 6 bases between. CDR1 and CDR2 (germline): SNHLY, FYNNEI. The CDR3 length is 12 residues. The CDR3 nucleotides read TGTGCCAGCAGTGAAGCGTCGGGGACCCAGTACTTC. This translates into CASSEASGTQYF.

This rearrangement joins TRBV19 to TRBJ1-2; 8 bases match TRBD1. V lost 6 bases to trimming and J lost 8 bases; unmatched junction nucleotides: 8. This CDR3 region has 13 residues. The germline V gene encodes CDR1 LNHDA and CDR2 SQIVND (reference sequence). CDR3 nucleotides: TGTGCCAGTAGCAAGACAGGGGATAAAGGCTACACCTTC. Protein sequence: CASSKTGDKGYTF.

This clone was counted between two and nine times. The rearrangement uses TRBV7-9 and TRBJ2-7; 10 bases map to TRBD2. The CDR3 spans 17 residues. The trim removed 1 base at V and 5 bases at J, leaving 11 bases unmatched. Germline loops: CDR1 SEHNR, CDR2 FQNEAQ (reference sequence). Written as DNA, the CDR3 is TGTGCCAGCAGCTTAGATCAAGCGGGAGGGCCTAGAGACGAGCAGTACTTC. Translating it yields CASSLDQAGGPRDEQYF.

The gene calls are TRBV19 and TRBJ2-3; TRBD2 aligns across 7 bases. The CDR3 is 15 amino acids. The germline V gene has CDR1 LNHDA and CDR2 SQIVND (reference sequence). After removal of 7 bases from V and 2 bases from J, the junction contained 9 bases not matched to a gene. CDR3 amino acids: CASTPTSRLTDTQYF. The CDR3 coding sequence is TGTGCCAGTACCCCGACTAGCCGGCTCACAGATACGCAGTATTTT.

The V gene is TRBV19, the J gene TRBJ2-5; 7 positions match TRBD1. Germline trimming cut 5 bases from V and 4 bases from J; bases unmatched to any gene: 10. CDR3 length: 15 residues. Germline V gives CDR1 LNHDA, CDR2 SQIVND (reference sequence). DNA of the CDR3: TGTGCCAGTAGTCCAACACAGGGGATTGGAGAGACCCAGTACTTC. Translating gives CASSPTQGIGETQYF.

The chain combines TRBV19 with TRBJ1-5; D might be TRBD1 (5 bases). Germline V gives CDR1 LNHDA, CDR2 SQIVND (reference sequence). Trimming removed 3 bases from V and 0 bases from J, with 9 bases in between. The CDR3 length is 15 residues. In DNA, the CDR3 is TGTGCCAGTAGTATGCGGGACTTTAGCAATCAGCCCCAGCATTTT. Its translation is CASSMRDFSNQPQHF.